The 25 T cell receptor beta chains given below trace back to one sample, sequenced in a study of T-cell memory formation after mild COVID-19. MiXCR, applied by TCRdb to the 5' RACE reads, yields one record per CDR3 protein. This table holds around 310,000 distinct CDR3 sequences, 13% to 15% found once. The source material was PBMCs or a T cell subset sorted from them (not recorded which). These receptor sequences come from a man aged 18 to 30 who had mild COVID-19 (a few samples of this study predate the infection). Cell type and time point are not known.

This sequence joins TRBV20-1 and TRBJ2-3; TRBD1 matches 8 bases. CDR1 is DFQATT, CDR2 SNEGSKA, per germline (reference sequence). With 3 bases clipped from V and 3 bases from J, the junction kept 11 bases outside the gene matches. The length of the CDR3 is 16 residues. The CDR3 coding sequence is TGCAGTGCTAGGCAACTCGGACAGGGAATTACAGATACGCAGTATTTT. Protein product: CSARQLGQGITDTQYF.

This clonotype was observed a handful of times. The chain is built from TRBV18 and TRBJ2-3; no clear D gene. The CDR3 totals 15 residues. The germline V gene has CDR1 KGHSH and CDR2 LQKENI. With 1 base removed from V and 0 bases from J, the gap between germline ends came to 8 bases. CDR3 nucleotide sequence: TGTGCCAGCTCACCACTAGGATCGAGCACAGATACGCAGTATTTT. Translated, it gives CASSPLGSSTDTQYF.

This clonotype has only a few counts. The chain has TRBV6-6 and TRBJ1-1, with D possibly matching TRBD1 (6 bases). Germline lookup yields CDR1 MNHNY and CDR2 SVGAGI (reference sequence). CDR3 length equals 15 residues. The V and J ends lost 0 bases and 5 bases respectively, with 13 bases between them. The CDR3 DNA is TGTGCCAGCAGTTACTCGTCCGGGGGGCGGACTGAAGCTTTCTTT. It yields the protein CASSYSSGGRTEAFF.

The sample holds a few counts of this clonotype. This chain joins TRBV5-1 and TRBJ2-2; a possible D gene is TRBD1 (6 bases). The CDR3 covers 20 residues. Germline values: CDR1 SGHRS, CDR2 YFSETQ. V lost 1 base and J lost 2, with 24 bases in between. CDR3 sequence: CASSLMPSTLGTPNTGELFF. In nucleotides, the CDR3 is TGCGCCAGCAGCTTGATGCCTTCGACGTTGGGGACACCAAACACCGGGGAGCTGTTTTTT.

The chain recombines TRBV6-5 with TRBJ1-4, with D possibly matching TRBD1 (5 bases). The CDR3 length is 19 residues. The V end was cut by 1 base, the J end by 2 bases, with 20 bases between. CDR1 MNHEY and CDR2 SVGAGI come from the germline V gene. CDR3 amino acids: CASSYYSKARVGTNEKLFF. In nucleotides, the CDR3 is TGTGCCAGCAGTTACTATAGTAAAGCCAGGGTGGGGACTAATGAAAAACTGTTTTTT.

This clonotype appeared a few times. This chain connects TRBV7-2 to TRBJ2-3; D not certain. This CDR3 contains 14 residues. CDR1 is SGHTA and CDR2 is FQGNSA in the germline V gene. Trimming pared 1 base from V and 7 bases from J, leaving 12 bases between. The CDR3 DNA follows: TGTGCCAGCAGCTTAGAGTTAGGGATTAATACGCAGTATTTT. Translated, it gives CASSLELGINTQYF.

This clonotype was detected many times. This sequence joins TRBV11-2 and TRBJ1-1; TRBD1 matches at 8 bases. The CDR3 sequence is 14 residues long. V lost 5 bases and J lost 5; bases outside the gene matches: 7. Germline CDR1 reads SGHAT; CDR2 reads FQNNGV. The CDR3 region has the DNA TGTGCCAGCAGCCCAAACAGGGGGGGAACTGAAGCTTTCTTT. This sequence encodes CASSPNRGGTEAFF.

The CDR3 is CASSHVSTSSYNEQFF. The CDR3 region has the DNA TGCGCCAGCAGCCATGTTTCGACTAGCAGCTACAATGAGCAGTTCTTC. The chain couples TRBV4-1 to TRBJ2-1; 7 bases fit TRBD2. This CDR3 has 16 residues. With 3 bases clipped from V and 3 bases from J, the junction kept 8 bases outside the gene matches. Germline lookup yields CDR1 MGHRA and CDR2 YSYEKL.

This rearrangement joins TRBV5-1 to TRBJ1-2, with D unclear. The CDR3 sequence is 14 residues long. Trimming took 1 base from V and 8 from J, leaving 15 bases between them. Germline lookup yields CDR1 SGHRS and CDR2 YFSETQ. CDR3 nucleotide sequence: TGCGCCAGCAGCTTGTGGGAGTCAGGTGACGGCTACACCTTC. This codes for CASSLWESGDGYTF.

This clonotype was seen a few times. This rearrangement joins TRBV7-2 to TRBJ2-5; TRBD2 agrees at 8 bases. The germline V gene has CDR1 SGHTA and CDR2 FQGNSA. The CDR3 is made up of 14 amino acids. V lost 5 bases to trimming and J lost 2 bases; unmatched junction nucleotides: 4. CDR3 nucleotides: TGTGCCAGCAGCCCGGGACTAGAGCAAGAGACCCAGTACTTC. Translation: CASSPGLEQETQYF.

This chain uses TRBV6-2 or TRBV6-3 with TRBJ2-7, with a tentative D call TRBD1 (5 bases). CDR1 and CDR2 (germline): MNHEY, SVGEGT. V was pared by 8 bases and J by 2 bases, with 13 bases between. This CDR3 spans 13 amino acids. The CDR3 nucleotides are TGTGCCAGCCGCCCGACAGTTACCTACGAGCAGTACTTC. This gives the protein CASRPTVTYEQYF.

This clonotype appeared a few times. V gene TRBV28 combines with J gene TRBJ1-2, with D hard to call. This CDR3 is 11 amino acids long. The germline V gene encodes CDR1 MDHEN and CDR2 SYDVKM. Trimming shortened V by 7 bases and J by 11 bases, and 14 bases separated the two germline ends. This CDR3 is CASTSGRPYTF. The CDR3 nucleotides are TGTGCCAGCACTTCGGGGAGACCGTACACCTTC.

The chain combines TRBV4-3 with TRBJ2-5; D ambiguous. The CDR3 runs to 13 residues. Trimming took off 4 bases at V and 5 bases at J, with 11 bases between the two ends. The germline gives CDR1 LGHNA, CDR2 YSLEER. CDR3 bases: TGCGCCAGCAGCCCACAGAACGAGGAGACCCAGTACTTC. Translated: CASSPQNEETQYF.

This clonotype turned up a few times. The rearrangement uses TRBV29-1 and TRBJ1-5; D call uncertain. CDR3 length: 15 residues. V was trimmed by 4 bases and J by 3 bases, leaving 16 bases between them. Per germline, CDR1 SQVTM and CDR2 ANQGSEA. For the CDR3, the DNA is TGCAGCGTTGTGGTGGCGGGTCAATCCAATCAGCCCCAGCATTTT. Its protein is CSVVVAGQSNQPQHF.

This clonotype was counted a few times. This chain uses TRBV21-1 with TRBJ2-5. TRBV21-1 is a listed pseudogene. CDR3 size: 13 residues. The CDR3 DNA follows: TGTGCCCGAACCGCAGTTACTCAAGAGACCCAGTACTTC. This gives the protein CARTAVTQETQYF.

This clonotype was counted between two and nine times. This chain links TRBV5-1 with TRBJ1-4, with a weak D call TRBD1 (5 bases). Germline V gives CDR1 SGHRS, CDR2 YFSETQ. The V and J ends lost 4 bases and 7 bases respectively, with 14 bases between them. The CDR3 totals 14 residues. CDR3 amino acids: CASSPLGASEKLFF. CDR3 bases: TGCGCCAGCAGCCCGCTAGGGGCGAGTGAAAAACTGTTTTTT.

A few counts support this clonotype. In DNA form, the CDR3 reads TGTGCCAGCAGCTTATCCGGGACAGGGTACGAGCAGTACGTC. This translates into CASSLSGTGYEQYV. This rearrangement joins TRBV7-8 to TRBJ2-7, with 9 bases matching TRBD1. The V gene end was trimmed by 2 bases and the J gene end by 4 bases; junction bases not matched to a gene: 3. The CDR3 totals 14 residues. CDR1 is SGHVS, CDR2 FQNEAQ, per germline.

The sample holds a few counts of this clonotype. The V call is TRBV11-2, the J call TRBJ1-1, with a weak D call TRBD1 (5 bases). CDR3 length: 15 amino acids. From germline, CDR1 is SGHAT and CDR2 FQNNGV. Trimming cost V 3 bases and J 1 base, with 12 bases left between them. The CDR3 sequence: CASSFRWGTNTEAFF. CDR3 coding DNA: TGTGCCAGCAGCTTTCGGTGGGGGACGAACACTGAAGCTTTCTTT. The full variable domain, in which reference TRBV11-2 and TRBJ1-1 provide the parts outside the CDR3, is EAGVAQSPRYKIIEKRQSVAFWCNPISGHATLYWYQQILGQGPKLLIQFQNNGVVDDSQLPKDRFSAERLKGVDSTLKIQPAKLEDSAVYLCASSFRWGTNTEAFFGQGTRLTVV.

Only a few counts were recorded for this clonotype. The chain employs TRBV6-5 and TRBJ2-4; 7 bases agree with TRBD1. CDR3 length: 14 amino acids. J gave up 6 bases and V 2 bases, and 4 bases lay outside the gene matches. The germline gives CDR1 MNHEY, CDR2 SVGAGI. CDR3 sequence reads: CASSYRDSPNIQYF. The CDR3 DNA reads TGTGCCAGCAGTTACAGGGACAGCCCAAACATTCAGTACTTC.

Only a few counts were recorded for this clonotype. The chain uses TRBV6-6 and TRBJ2-7; D uncertain. Germline CDR1 reads MNHNY; CDR2 reads SVGAGI (reference sequence). V was cut by 0 bases and J by 5 bases, with 8 bases left in between. CDR3 size: 13 residues. DNA for the CDR3: TGTGCCAGCAGTTACTCGTTCGGCGACGAGCAGTACTTC. It translates to CASSYSFGDEQYF.

J is TRBJ1-2 and V is TRBV29-1; 8 bases align to TRBD1. The CDR3 spans 12 residues. V shed 4 bases, J shed 7 bases, and the junction held 5 bases outside the gene matches. Looked up from germline, CDR1 is SQVTM and CDR2 is ANQGSEA. This CDR3 reads CSVAGQGRGYTF. The CDR3 nucleotides read TGCAGCGTTGCAGGACAGGGACGTGGCTACACCTTC.

In its sample, this clonotype was seen many times. The V and J genes are TRBV6-2 or TRBV6-3 and TRBJ2-3; 9 positions agree with TRBD2. The CDR3 sequence is 16 residues long. CDR1 MNHEY and CDR2 SVGEGT come from the germline V gene. Trimming took 2 bases from V and 4 from J; bases not matched to a gene: 7. The CDR3 nucleotides are TGTGCCAGCAGTTACCCTAGCGGGACCGTAGCAGATACGCAGTATTTT. It is translated as CASSYPSGTVADTQYF.

In its sample, this clonotype was seen a few times. The V call is TRBV7-2, the J call TRBJ2-1, with D possibly being TRBD1 (5 bases). V was cut by 3 bases and J by 5 bases, with 8 bases left in between. Germline V gene sequence: CDR1 SGHTA, CDR2 FQGNSA. The CDR3 loop spans 13 amino acids. The CDR3 spells CASSFNRNNEQFF. CDR3 nucleotides: TGTGCCAGCAGCTTCAACAGGAACAATGAGCAGTTCTTC.

This rearrangement joins TRBV20-1 to TRBJ2-7; D is ambiguous. Trimming removed 3 bases at V and 0 bases at J, with 6 bases between. Germline CDR1 and CDR2: DFQATT and SNEGSKA (reference sequence). The CDR3 loop spans 12 amino acids. CDR3 bases: TGCAGTGCTAGCCCGGACTCCTACGAGCAGTACGTC. Translating it yields CSASPDSYEQYV.

V is TRBV7-9 and J is TRBJ2-5, with 7 bases lining up with TRBD1. The CDR3 runs 13 residues. Germline CDR1 SEHNR, CDR2 FQNEAQ (reference sequence). The trim removed 6 bases at V and 5 bases at J, leaving 6 bases unmatched. The CDR3 DNA reads as TGTGCCAGCAGATCAACAGGGGTCGAGACCCAGTACTTC. Translated: CASRSTGVETQYF.